This TCR beta chain was captured by sequencing in a study of cytomegalovirus exposure and HLA in healthy donors. Points from the study as a whole: Diagnosis of cytomegalovirus status made by the classifier reportedly showed high specificity and sensitivity. Later work found that TCR association rates differed between HLA loci; DRB1 had the most and HLA-C the fewest.

CDR3 length: 13 amino acids. Germline assignment: CDR1 MNHEY and CDR2 SMNVEV (reference sequence). In the case of this clone: Its cognate antigen is unknown. The junction departs from germline at one end; a sequencing error may be responsible.

Unrecorded immune exposures were likely, despite nominal health at sampling. The PCR made use of 60 Vbeta and 13 Jbeta primers. Profiled with immunoSEQ multiplex PCR; TCRdb holds only in-frame clones, not every one. Here the sample spans some 130,000 clones, 76% being singletons. The chain recombines TRBV27 with TRBJ2-1; tentative D call: TRBD2 (5 bases). The sequence derives from a man aged 35 to 55 in good health and CMV-seronegative. Material: PBMCs. The CDR3: CASAPTSGDARVF. CDR3 in DNA: TGTGCCAGCGCCCCTACGTCGGGCGATGCGCGGGTCTTC.